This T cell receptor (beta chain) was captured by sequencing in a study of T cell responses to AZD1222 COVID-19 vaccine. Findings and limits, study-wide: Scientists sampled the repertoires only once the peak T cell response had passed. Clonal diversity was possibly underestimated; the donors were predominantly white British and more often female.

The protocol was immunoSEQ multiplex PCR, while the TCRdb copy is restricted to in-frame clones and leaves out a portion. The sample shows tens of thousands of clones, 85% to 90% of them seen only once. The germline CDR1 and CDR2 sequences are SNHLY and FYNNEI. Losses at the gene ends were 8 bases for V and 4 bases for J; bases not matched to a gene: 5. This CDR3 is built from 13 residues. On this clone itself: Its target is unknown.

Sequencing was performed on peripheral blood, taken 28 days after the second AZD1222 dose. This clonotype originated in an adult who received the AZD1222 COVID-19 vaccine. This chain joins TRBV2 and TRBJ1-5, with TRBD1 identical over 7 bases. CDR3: CASGRQGNQPQHF. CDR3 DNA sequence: TGTGCCAGCGGGAGACAGGGTAATCAGCCCCAGCATTTT. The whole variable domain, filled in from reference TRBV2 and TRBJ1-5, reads EPEVTQTPSHQVTQMGQEVILRCVPISNHLYFYWYRQILGQKVEFLVSFYNNEISEKSEIFDDQFSVERPDGSNFTLKIRSTKLEDSAMYFCASGRQGNQPQHFGDGTRLSIL.